The 29 T cell receptor beta chains listed next were all sequenced from one sample in a study of blood T cell repertoires in COVID-19. The protocol was immunoSEQ multiplex PCR, while the TCRdb copy is restricted to in-frame clones and leaves out a portion. The table has roughly 220,000 clones, about nine tenths seen once; the top ten hold about 2.2%. The sample taken for sequencing was peripheral blood. These receptors came from a man younger than 45 who had recovered from COVID-19.

This rearrangement joins TRBV18 to TRBJ2-3, with D tentatively TRBD2 (6 bases). Between the trimmed V and J ends, which lost 5 bases and 0 bases, there was a span of 9 bases. The CDR3 is 14 residues long. Germline CDR1 reads KGHSH; CDR2 reads LQKENI. CDR3 DNA: TGTGCCAGCTCAGATAGCGGAAGCACAGATACGCAGTATTTT. Encoded protein: CASSDSGSTDTQYF.

This clone appeared a single time. The V call is TRBV6-6, the J call TRBJ1-2; 10 bases are shared with TRBD1. The CDR3 consists of 16 residues. Germline CDR1 reads MNHNY; CDR2 reads SVGAGI (reference sequence). V was clipped by 0 bases and J by 4 bases; unmatched bases: 5. Here the CDR3 reads CASSYSRQGASYGYTF. Here the CDR3 DNA reads TGTGCCAGCAGTTACTCTAGACAGGGGGCCAGCTATGGCTACACCTTC.

The V call is TRBV30, the J call TRBJ1-6; no clear D gene. CDR3 size: 15 residues. Trimming pared 0 bases from V and 5 bases from J, leaving 11 bases between. Per germline, CDR1 GTSNPN and CDR2 SVGIG (reference sequence). The CDR3 bases are TGTGCCTGGAGTGTACTGAACACTAATAATTCACCCCTCCACTTT. This gives the protein CAWSVLNTNNSPLHF.

V gene TRBV4-3 combines with J gene TRBJ2-1; D is undetermined. The germline V gene has CDR1 LGHNA and CDR2 YSLEER. The CDR3 has 13 residues. V shed 0 bases and J shed 10 bases, with 10 bases lying between them. DNA of the CDR3: TGCGCCAGCAGCCAAGATATAAGTAGAGAGCAGTTCTTC. Translation gives CASSQDISREQFF.

This clone has more than one count but fewer than ten. The rearrangement joins TRBV7-9 to TRBJ2-2; 12 bases are shared with TRBD2. In germline, CDR1 is SEHNR, CDR2 FQNEAQ (reference sequence). Trimming cost V 5 bases and J 4 bases; bases outside gene matches: 11. The CDR3 has 18 residues. This chain's CDR3 is CASSNGTSGPLVTGELFF. The DNA for the CDR3 is TGTGCCAGCAGCAACGGGACTAGCGGGCCCTTGGTCACCGGGGAGCTGTTTTTT.

Here the CDR3 reads CASSIRDRGGNEQFF. DNA of the CDR3: TGTGCCAGTAGTATAAGGGACAGGGGGGGGAATGAGCAGTTCTTC. The chain employs TRBV19 and TRBJ2-1, with TRBD1 identical over 11 bases. V lost 2 bases and J lost 7; bases outside the gene matches: 4. Germline V gene sequence: CDR1 LNHDA, CDR2 SQIVND (reference sequence). CDR3 size: 15 residues. Full variable domain (rest looked up from reference TRBV19 and TRBJ2-1): DGGITQSPKYLFRKEGQNVTLSCEQNLNHDAMYWYRQDPGQGLRLIYYSQIVNDFQKGDIAEGYSVSREKKESFPLTVTSAQKNPTAFYLCASSIRDRGGNEQFFGPGTRLTVL.

This chain joins TRBV5-8 and TRBJ2-5; TRBD2 is a possible D gene (5 bases). Germline V gene lookup returns CDR1 SGHTS and CDR2 YDEGEE. This CDR3 contains 13 residues. Between the trimmed V and J ends, which lost 2 bases and 4 bases, there was a span of 9 bases. The DNA for the CDR3 is TGTGCCAGCAGCTTCTGGAGCGGAGAGACCCAGTACTTC. This sequence encodes CASSFWSGETQYF.

J is TRBJ1-1 and V is TRBV20-1; no clear D. There are 15 residues in the CDR3. Germline V gives CDR1 DFQATT, CDR2 SNEGSKA (reference sequence). V lost 3 bases to trimming and J lost 0 bases, with 14 bases between them. CDR3 nucleotide sequence: TGCAGTGCTAGTCGGGTTAGATCCATGAACACTGAAGCTTTCTTT. The encoded protein is CSASRVRSMNTEAFF.

The CDR3 DNA reads as TGCGCCAGCAGCGTCGACAGGGAACCCTACGAGCAGTACTTC. The encoded protein is CASSVDREPYEQYF. The V call is TRBV5-1, the J call TRBJ2-7; 7 bases align to TRBD1. The V gene's germline CDR1 is SGHRS and CDR2 YFSETQ. V was pared by 4 bases and J by 2 bases, with 6 bases of the junction left unmatched. The CDR3 extends over 14 amino acids.

V and J are TRBV29-1 and TRBJ2-5, with D perhaps matching TRBD2 (5 bases). V lost 5 bases, J lost 5 bases, and 6 bases lay in between. CDR1 is SQVTM, CDR2 ANQGSEA, per germline. This CDR3 comprises 10 residues. CDR3 amino acids: CSVRRETQYF. In DNA form, the CDR3 reads TGCAGCGTTCGGAGGGAGACCCAGTACTTC.

V is TRBV7-8 and J is TRBJ2-1; the match to TRBD2 covers 11 bases. Per the germline V gene, CDR1 is SGHVS and CDR2 is FQNEAQ. CDR3 length: 16 residues. V shed 6 bases, J shed 0 bases, and the junction held 4 bases outside the gene matches. The CDR3 loop reads CASRLSGGGSYNEQFF. The CDR3 coding sequence is TGTGCCAGCAGACTTAGCGGGGGGGGCTCCTACAATGAGCAGTTCTTC.

The chain links TRBV6-5 to TRBJ1-4, with D unresolved. Germline V lookup: CDR1 MNHEY, CDR2 SVGAGI. Trimming stripped 5 bases from V and 8 bases from J, with 9 bases between. The CDR3 is 12 amino acids. The CDR3 spells CASSLGDEKLFF. The CDR3 bases are TGTGCCAGCAGTCTAGGCGACGAAAAACTGTTTTTT.

This clone has a single count. V is TRBV19 and J is TRBJ1-2, with 8 bases that match TRBD1. V lost 4 bases and J lost 4; bases outside the gene matches: 5. The CDR3 is 14 residues long. The germline V gene has CDR1 LNHDA and CDR2 SQIVND (reference sequence). For the CDR3, the DNA is TGTGCCAGTAGTACAGGGGGCGCCATCTATGGCTACACCTTC. Its translation is CASSTGGAIYGYTF.

This clone was observed a few times. V gene TRBV6-1 combines with J gene TRBJ1-1; maybe TRBD1 (5 bases). Germline-derived CDR1 and CDR2 are MNHNS and SASEGT. The CDR3 runs 16 residues. V was clipped by 2 bases and J by 5 bases, with 18 bases between them. The CDR3 sequence is CASSETTTGGRTEAFF. The DNA of the CDR3 is TGTGCCAGCAGTGAAACTACCACGGGGGGACGAACTGAAGCTTTCTTT.

The V and J genes are TRBV7-8 and TRBJ2-2; 7 bases are shared with TRBD1. From germline, CDR1 is SGHVS and CDR2 FQNEAQ. The trim removed 1 base at V and 5 bases at J, leaving 1 base unmatched. CDR3 size: 14 residues. The CDR3 region is CASSLGRGTGELFF. Written as DNA, the CDR3 is TGTGCCAGCAGCTTAGGCAGGGGGACCGGGGAGCTGTTTTTT.

The chain uses TRBV5-1 and TRBJ1-4; 10 bases fit TRBD1. CDR3 length: 16 residues. The J segment lost 8 bases and the V segment lost 4 bases, leaving 11 bases of the junction unmatched. CDR1 is SGHRS and CDR2 is YFSETQ in the germline V gene. As DNA, the CDR3 is TGCGCCAGCAGCCCGTCCGGGACAGGGGTTGGGGAAAAACTGTTTTTT. Translated, it gives CASSPSGTGVGEKLFF. The full variable domain, rest sourced from reference TRBV5-1 and TRBJ1-4, is KAGVTQTPRYLIKTRGQQVTLSCSPISGHRSVSWYQQTPGQGLQFLFEYFSETQRNKGNFPGRFSGRQFSNSRSEMNVSTLELGDSALYLCASSPSGTGVGEKLFFGSGTQLSVL.

The chain combines TRBV5-1 with TRBJ1-2, with a tentative D call TRBD1 (6 bases). Germline CDR1 reads SGHRS; CDR2 reads YFSETQ. This CDR3 comprises 19 residues. The V gene lost 3 bases and the J gene lost 4 bases, with 28 bases spanning the gap. The CDR3 DNA follows: TGCGCCAGCAGCTCCGCAACAGATTTGGACAGCCCGAATCCCTATGGCTACACCTTC. Its translation: CASSSATDLDSPNPYGYTF.

This sequence joins TRBV5-8 and TRBJ2-3; 9 bases fit TRBD2. The CDR3 is 14 residues long. Germline trimming cut 5 bases from V and 4 bases from J; bases unmatched to any gene: 5. Germline values: CDR1 SGHTS, CDR2 YDEGEE. CDR3 region: CASSHRTSADTQYF. The DNA for the CDR3 is TGTGCCAGCAGTCATCGGACTAGCGCAGATACGCAGTATTTT.

The chain combines TRBV21-1 with TRBJ1-1; the table's TRBD1 call for D was not verified on the DNA. TRBV21-1 is deemed a pseudogene. The CDR3 totals 11 residues. The CDR3 nucleotides are TGTGCCAGCACCGCAACACAGGGGGCTTTCTTT. Translation: CASTATQGAFF.

The genes are TRBV7-9 and TRBJ1-4, with TRBD1 identical over 8 bases. CDR1 SEHNR and CDR2 FQNEAQ come from the germline V gene (reference sequence). The CDR3 contains 16 residues. V trimming: 5 bases; J trimming: 3 bases; junction bases outside the gene matches: 8. CDR3 sequence reads: CASSPETGQANEKLFF. The CDR3 DNA follows: TGTGCCAGCAGCCCAGAAACGGGACAGGCTAATGAAAAACTGTTTTTT.

This chain links TRBV12-5 with TRBJ1-2; D unclear. The CDR3 is 15 residues long. The V gene's germline CDR1 is LGHNT and CDR2 FRNRAP. V was cut by 1 base and J by 4 bases, with 13 bases left in between. Here the CDR3 DNA reads TGTGCTAGTGGTTTGGATCTTAGGGAGTTCTATGGCTACACCTTC. It encodes CASGLDLREFYGYTF.

This sequence joins TRBV7-9 and TRBJ1-6; 10 bases are a match to TRBD1. Germline lookup yields CDR1 SEHNR and CDR2 FQNEAQ (reference sequence). Trimming took 8 bases from V and 10 from J; bases not matched to a gene: 14. This CDR3 contains 16 residues. The CDR3 here is CASGPPGQGLGSPLHF. The CDR3 DNA follows: TGTGCCAGCGGCCCCCCGGGACAGGGGTTGGGCTCACCCCTCCACTTT.

This chain connects TRBV6-4 to TRBJ1-4, with 7 positions matching TRBD1. The CDR3 runs to 17 residues. CDR1 is MRHNA, CDR2 SNTAGT, per germline. V was pared by 0 bases and J by 7 bases, with 11 bases of the junction left unmatched. The CDR3 coding sequence is TGTGCCAGCAGTGACTCGAAGTCCGGGACAGAGGTTGAAAAACTGTTTTTT. Protein sequence: CASSDSKSGTEVEKLFF.

The chain couples TRBV5-1 to TRBJ2-1; 13 bases fit TRBD2. CDR1 is SGHRS and CDR2 is YFSETQ in the germline V gene. The CDR3 totals 16 residues. After removal of 4 bases from V and 3 bases from J, the junction contained 4 bases not matched to a gene. The CDR3 here is CASSPRLAGGYNEQFF. The CDR3, as DNA: TGCGCCAGCAGCCCCCGACTAGCGGGGGGCTACAATGAGCAGTTCTTC. Based on the CDR3 plus reference TRBV5-1 and TRBJ2-1, the full variable domain is KAGVTQTPRYLIKTRGQQVTLSCSPISGHRSVSWYQQTPGQGLQFLFEYFSETQRNKGNFPGRFSGRQFSNSRSEMNVSTLELGDSALYLCASSPRLAGGYNEQFFGPGTRLTVL.

A few counts support this clone. The same CDR3 arises from other DNA sequences in this sample as well. The rearrangement uses TRBV6-2 or TRBV6-3 and TRBJ1-2; D ambiguous. V dropped 4 bases and J dropped 5 bases, with 5 bases sitting between them. Germline lookup yields CDR1 MNHEY and CDR2 SVGEGT. The CDR3 spans 11 residues. In DNA form, the CDR3 reads TGTGCCAGCAGTTCAGTGTATGGCTACACCTTC. Protein sequence: CASSSVYGYTF.

The V call is TRBV6-2 or TRBV6-3, the J call TRBJ2-5, with 8 bases fitting TRBD1. With 2 bases clipped from V and 7 bases from J, the junction kept 15 bases outside the gene matches. Germline-derived CDR1 and CDR2 are MNHEY and SVGEGT. This CDR3 is built from 17 residues. CDR3 region: CASSYTPPGQGAGTQYF. The CDR3 region has the DNA TGTGCCAGCAGTTACACCCCCCCCGGCCAGGGGGCTGGGACCCAGTACTTC.

The chain uses TRBV20-1 and TRBJ1-1; D remains unclear. Germline V CDR1 and CDR2: DFQATT, SNEGSKA (reference sequence). Trimming cost V 3 bases and J 11 bases, with 10 bases left between them. This CDR3 contains 10 residues. The DNA for the CDR3 is TGCAGTGCTAGCGGCGTCAGGGCTTTCTTT. Residues: CSASGVRAFF.

The chain links TRBV27 to TRBJ2-6; possibly TRBD2 for D (5 bases). In germline, CDR1 is MNHEY, CDR2 SMNVEV (reference sequence). The germline V and J ends were trimmed by 3 bases and 0 bases, with 6 bases remaining between them. The CDR3 covers 15 residues. In DNA form, the CDR3 reads TGTGCCAGCAGTTTGGGGAGCTCTGGGGCCAACGTCCTGACTTTC. Protein product: CASSLGSSGANVLTF.

CDR3 amino acids: CATSKRQTNYGYTF. CDR3 coding DNA: TGTGCCACCAGCAAAAGACAGACTAACTATGGCTACACCTTC. The chain couples TRBV15 to TRBJ1-2, with a weak D call TRBD1 (5 bases). The CDR3 runs 14 residues. V was clipped by 4 bases and J by 0 bases, with 9 bases between them. The germline V gene has CDR1 LNHNV and CDR2 YYDKDF (reference sequence).